Included here is one T cell receptor (beta chain) sequence, with context. These data originate in a study of T cell changes during pregnancy in multiple sclerosis. After removal of 0 bases from V and 9 bases from J, the junction contained 4 bases not matched to a gene. CDR3 size: 13 residues. The germline V gene has CDR1 SQVTM and CDR2 ANQGSEA. Sequencing was performed with immunoSEQ multiplex PCR; in TCRdb, only in-frame clones are kept and a portion is missing. The sample holds tens of thousands of clones, roughly nine tenths seen once. The chain recombines TRBV29-1 with TRBJ1-1; 10 nucleotides align to TRBD1. The clonotype was recovered from a female donor with multiple sclerosis, enrolled in a pregnancy study. Sample: CD8+ T cells from peripheral blood mononuclear cells, taken before pregnancy. This chain's CDR3 is CSVEDGQGGKAFF. The CDR3 nucleotides read TGCAGCGTTGAAGATGGACAGGGGGGAAAAGCTTTCTTT. Drawing the rest from reference TRBV29-1 and TRBJ1-1, the complete variable domain is SAVISQKPSRDICQRGTSLTIQCQVDSQVTMMFWYRQQPGQSLTLIATANQGSEATYESGFVIDKFPISRPNLTFSTLTVSNMSPEDSSIYLCSVEDGQGGKAFFGQGTRLTVV.